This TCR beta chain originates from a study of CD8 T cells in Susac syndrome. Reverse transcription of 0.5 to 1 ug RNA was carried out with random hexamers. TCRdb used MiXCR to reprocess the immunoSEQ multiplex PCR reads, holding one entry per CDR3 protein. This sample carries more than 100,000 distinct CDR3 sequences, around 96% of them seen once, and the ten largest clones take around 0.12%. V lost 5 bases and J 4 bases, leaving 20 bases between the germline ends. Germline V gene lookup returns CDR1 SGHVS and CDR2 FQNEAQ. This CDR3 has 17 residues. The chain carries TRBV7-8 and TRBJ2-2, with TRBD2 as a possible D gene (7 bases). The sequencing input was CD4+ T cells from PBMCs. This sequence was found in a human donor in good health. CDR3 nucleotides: TGTGCCAGCAGCCGTAGAGGGGGGGAGCCCCGCACCGGGGAGCTGTTTTTT. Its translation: CASSRRGGEPRTGELFF.